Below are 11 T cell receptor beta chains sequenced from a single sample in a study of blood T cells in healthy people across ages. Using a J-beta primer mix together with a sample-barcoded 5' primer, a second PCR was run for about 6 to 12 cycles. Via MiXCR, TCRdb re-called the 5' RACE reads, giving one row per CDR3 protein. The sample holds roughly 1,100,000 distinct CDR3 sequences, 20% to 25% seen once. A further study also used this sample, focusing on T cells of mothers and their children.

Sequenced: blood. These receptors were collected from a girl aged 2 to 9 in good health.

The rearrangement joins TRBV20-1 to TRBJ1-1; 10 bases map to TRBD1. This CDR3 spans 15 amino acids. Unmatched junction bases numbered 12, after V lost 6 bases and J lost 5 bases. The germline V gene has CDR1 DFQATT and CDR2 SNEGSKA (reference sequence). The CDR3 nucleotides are TGCAGTGCAACCGACAGGGGGCTTGGAGGGACTGAAGCTTTCTTT. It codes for CSATDRGLGGTEAFF.

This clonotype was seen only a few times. The CDR3 DNA sequence: TGTGCCAGCAGCCTCAGGGGGCCTCAGCCCCAGCATTTT. This sequence encodes CASSLRGPQPQHF. This rearrangement joins TRBV6-2 or TRBV6-3 to TRBJ1-5; 8 bases agree with TRBD1. The V gene's germline CDR1 is MNHEY and CDR2 SVGEGT. The length of the CDR3 is 13 residues. Losses at the gene ends were 6 bases for V and 6 bases for J; bases not matched to a gene: 4.

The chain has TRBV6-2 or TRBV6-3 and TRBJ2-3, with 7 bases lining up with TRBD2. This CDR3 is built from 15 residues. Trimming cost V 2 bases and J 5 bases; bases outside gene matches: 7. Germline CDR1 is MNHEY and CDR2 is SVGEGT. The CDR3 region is CASSYPGLVIDTQYF. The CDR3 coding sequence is TGTGCCAGCAGTTACCCTGGACTAGTGATAGATACGCAGTATTTT.

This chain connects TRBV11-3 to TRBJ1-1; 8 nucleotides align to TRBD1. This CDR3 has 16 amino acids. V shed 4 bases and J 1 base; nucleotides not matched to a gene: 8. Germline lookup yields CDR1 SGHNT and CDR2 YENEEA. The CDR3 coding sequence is TGTGCCAGCAGCTCCACTTTTCAGGGGGCGAACACTGAAGCTTTCTTT. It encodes CASSSTFQGANTEAFF.

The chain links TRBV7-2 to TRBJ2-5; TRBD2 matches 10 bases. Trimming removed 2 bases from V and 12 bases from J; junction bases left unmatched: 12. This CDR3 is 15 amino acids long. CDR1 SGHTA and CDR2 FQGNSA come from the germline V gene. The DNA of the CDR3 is TGTGCCAGCAGCTTATCACTAGCGGGGACCTCCCCGAAGTACTTC. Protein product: CASSLSLAGTSPKYF.

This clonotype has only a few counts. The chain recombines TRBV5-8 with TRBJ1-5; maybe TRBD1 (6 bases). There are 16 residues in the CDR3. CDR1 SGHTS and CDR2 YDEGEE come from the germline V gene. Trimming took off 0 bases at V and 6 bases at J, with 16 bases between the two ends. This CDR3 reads CASSLAGGRFSQPQHF. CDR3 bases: TGTGCCAGCAGCTTGGCCGGGGGGCGATTCAGTCAGCCCCAGCATTTT.

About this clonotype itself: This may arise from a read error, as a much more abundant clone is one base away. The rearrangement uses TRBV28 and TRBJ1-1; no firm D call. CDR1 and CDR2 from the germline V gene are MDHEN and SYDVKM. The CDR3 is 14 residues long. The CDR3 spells CTSSFVPGGSEAFF. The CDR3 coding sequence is TGTACCAGCAGTTTTGTCCCGGGTGGGTCTGAAGCTTTCTTT.

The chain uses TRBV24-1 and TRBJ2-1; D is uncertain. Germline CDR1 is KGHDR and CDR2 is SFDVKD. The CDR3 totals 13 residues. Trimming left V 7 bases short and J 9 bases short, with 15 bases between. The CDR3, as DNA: TGTGCCACCAGAGACCCAGGATCTGTTGAGCAGTTCTTC. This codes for CATRDPGSVEQFF.

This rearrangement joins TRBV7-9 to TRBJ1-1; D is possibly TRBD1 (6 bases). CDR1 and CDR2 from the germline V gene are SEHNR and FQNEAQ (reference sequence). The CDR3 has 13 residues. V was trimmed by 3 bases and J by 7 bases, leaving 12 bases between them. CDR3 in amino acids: CASSLTDSLEAFF. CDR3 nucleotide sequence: TGTGCCAGCAGCTTGACGGACAGCCTTGAAGCTTTCTTT. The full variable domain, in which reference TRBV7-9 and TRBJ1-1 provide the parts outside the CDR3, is DTGVSQNPRHKITKRGQNVTFRCDPISEHNRLYWYRQTLGQGPEFLTYFQNEAQLEKSRLLSDRFSAERPKGSFSTLEIQRTEQGDSAMYLCASSLTDSLEAFFGQGTRLTVV.

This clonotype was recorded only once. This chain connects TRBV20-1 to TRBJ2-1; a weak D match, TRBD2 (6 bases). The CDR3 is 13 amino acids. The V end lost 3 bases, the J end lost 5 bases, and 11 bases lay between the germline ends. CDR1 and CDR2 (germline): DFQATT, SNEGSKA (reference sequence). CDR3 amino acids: CSARGLEDNEQFF. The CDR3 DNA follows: TGCAGTGCTAGGGGACTGGAGGACAATGAGCAGTTCTTC.

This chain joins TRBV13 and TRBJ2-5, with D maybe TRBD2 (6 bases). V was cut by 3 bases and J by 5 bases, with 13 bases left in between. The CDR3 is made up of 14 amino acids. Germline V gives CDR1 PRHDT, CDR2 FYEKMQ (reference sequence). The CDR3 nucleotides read TGTGCCAGCAGCTTCGGAGGGAACCGGGAGACCCAGTACTTC. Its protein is CASSFGGNRETQYF. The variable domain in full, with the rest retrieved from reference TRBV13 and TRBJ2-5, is AAGVIQSPRHLIKEKRETATLKCYPIPRHDTVYWYQQGPGQDPQFLISFYEKMQSDKGSIPDRFSAQQFSDYHSELNMSSLELGDSALYFCASSFGGNRETQYFGPGTRLLVL.